This T cell receptor beta chain derives from a study of chemoradiotherapy in HPV16-positive cancers. Notes on the study in general: Candidate HPV-specific clones and E7-related TCR motifs grew in tumor during treatment.

This CDR3 contains 15 residues. The ends lost 5 bases at V and 8 bases at J; junction bases unmatched: 7. CDR1 and CDR2 (germline): MRHNA, SNTAGT. As to this clone: Its antigen is not known.

The table came from immunoSEQ multiplex PCR; TCRdb's copy has only in-frame clones and leaves some out. The sample carries 1,200 or so clones, 92% recorded once. The chain recombines TRBV6-4 with TRBJ2-1; 12 bases line up with TRBD2. This specimen consisted of tumor tissue, obtained from a patient who underwent chemoradiotherapy. The origin of this receptor is a human donor with HPV-associated anogenital cancer. CDR3 residues: CASSNLAGGQDEQFF. The CDR3 coding sequence is TGTGCCAGCAGTAACCTAGCGGGGGGGCAAGATGAGCAGTTCTTC.